Given below is one T cell receptor (beta chain) in context. Seattle's cohort entered during active infection and was followed longitudinally. Original processing methods: Counts of nucleated cells, estimated from reference gene primer amplification, were obtained. Profiling relied on immunoSEQ multiplex PCR, and the TCRdb table lists in-frame clones only, not all of them. Clonal size and the V and J genes are those of that table, whereas D and trimming came from the DNA. The table shows roughly 310,000 clones, with about 90% occurring only once. The sample belongs to a study of blood T cell repertoires in COVID-19. Study as a whole: The United States, Italy and Spain supplied acute and convalescent COVID-19 samples. Sources were T cells, B-cell-depleted T cells, or PBMCs; the material itself was cDNA or gDNA.

Germline CDR1 and CDR2: MNHEY and SVGEGT. The CDR3 is 17 amino acids. The V and J ends lost 2 bases and 6 bases respectively, with 22 bases between them. This rearrangement joins TRBV6-2 or TRBV6-3 to TRBJ1-2, with D tentatively TRBD1 (6 bases). The receptor's source is a woman in her 30s with COVID-19, enrolled during active disease. The sequencing sample was made of peripheral blood. The CDR3 DNA follows: TGTGCCAGCAGTTACCCCCGGGCAGGGGCACCTGCTGATGGCTACACCTTC. It yields the protein CASSYPRAGAPADGYTF.